The 13 T cell receptor beta chains given below trace back to one sample, sequenced in a study of CD8 T cells in ankylosing spondylitis. TCRdb used MiXCR to reprocess the 5' RACE reads, holding one entry per CDR3 protein. This repertoire shows 200,000 to 300,000 distinct CDR3 sequences, 20% to 30% found once; its top ten account for over 0.55%. The sequenced sample consisted of blood, either unsorted or a sorted T cell fraction (not recorded which). The receptor source for this set is a male donor with ankylosing spondylitis or in good health (not recorded which).

V and J are TRBV18 and TRBJ1-2, with 9 bases matching TRBD1. The CDR3 covers 15 residues. Germline loops: CDR1 KGHSH, CDR2 LQKENI. J lost 7 bases, V lost 3 bases, and 9 bases had no gene match. CDR3 sequence: CASSPGQGLRAGYTF. The CDR3 coding sequence is TGTGCCAGCTCACCGGGACAGGGACTTCGGGCTGGCTACACCTTC.

This clonotype was counted many times. The CDR3 DNA reads as TGTGCCAGCACCCCGGCAAGGACAGGGTACCACAATGAGCAGTTCTTC. It encodes CASTPARTGYHNEQFF. V is TRBV12-3 or TRBV12-4 and J is TRBJ2-1; 8 bases are shared with TRBD1. The length of the CDR3 is 16 residues. After removal of 7 bases from V and 5 bases from J, the junction contained 13 bases not matched to a gene.

In its sample, this clonotype was seen many times. This sequence joins TRBV5-1 and TRBJ2-7; tentative D call: TRBD2 (6 bases). Germline values: CDR1 SGHRS, CDR2 YFSETQ. This CDR3 contains 13 residues. Deletions cut 1 base from V and 6 bases from J, with 11 bases between. The CDR3 protein is CASSLYTGAEQYF. The CDR3 DNA is TGCGCCAGCAGCTTGTACACGGGAGCCGAGCAGTACTTC. Supplemented by reference TRBV5-1 and TRBJ2-7, the full variable domain reads KAGVTQTPRYLIKTRGQQVTLSCSPISGHRSVSWYQQTPGQGLQFLFEYFSETQRNKGNFPGRFSGRQFSNSRSEMNVSTLELGDSALYLCASSLYTGAEQYFGPGTRLTVT.

This clonotype was counted many times. J is TRBJ2-7 and V is TRBV12-3 or TRBV12-4; no clear D. V gave up 5 bases and J gave up 0 bases, with 11 bases separating them. The CDR3 runs to 14 residues. The CDR3 sequence is CASSIRRSSYEQYF. The CDR3 nucleotides read TGTGCCAGCAGTATAAGACGGAGCTCCTACGAGCAGTACTTC.

This clonotype has just a few counts. This sequence joins TRBV5-5 and TRBJ1-2, with D perhaps TRBD1 (5 bases). This CDR3 has 12 amino acids. V was cut by 4 bases and J by 8 bases, with 12 bases left in between. Germline V gene sequence: CDR1 SGHKS, CDR2 YYEKEE (reference sequence). CDR3 residues: CASSLNNRGYTF. CDR3 DNA sequence: TGTGCCAGCAGCCTGAACAACAGGGGCTACACCTTC.

This clonotype came up many times. V is TRBV7-6 and J is TRBJ2-7; 7 bases fit TRBD2. CDR1 is SGHVS, CDR2 FNYEAQ, per germline. This CDR3 contains 14 residues. V was clipped by 3 bases and J by 0 bases; unmatched bases: 2. Here the CDR3 DNA reads TGTGCCAGCAGCTTGGGAGGGAACTCCTACGAGCAGTACTTC. It translates to CASSLGGNSYEQYF.

This chain uses TRBV15 with TRBJ2-7, with D possibly TRBD2 on 6 matching bases. V lost 5 bases and J lost 3, with 14 bases in between. Germline CDR1 is LNHNV and CDR2 is YYDKDF (reference sequence). The CDR3 runs 14 residues. The CDR3 DNA is TGTGCCACCAGCCTAGGCGGCGGGGTCTACGAGCAGTACTTC. Translation gives CATSLGGGVYEQYF.

This clonotype has a count of ten or more. This chain joins TRBV18 and TRBJ2-7; TRBD2 aligns across 7 bases. The CDR3 extends over 13 amino acids. The J segment lost 3 bases and the V segment lost 4 bases, leaving 3 bases of the junction unmatched. CDR1 is KGHSH, CDR2 LQKENI, per germline. This CDR3 is CASSRGGDYEQYF. For the CDR3, the DNA is TGTGCCAGCTCACGGGGGGGAGACTACGAGCAGTACTTC.

This clonotype showed up just a few times. This chain uses TRBV20-1 with TRBJ2-1; 8 nucleotides align to TRBD2. This CDR3 spans 15 amino acids. Looked up from germline, CDR1 is DFQATT and CDR2 is SNEGSKA (reference sequence). With V trimmed by 2 bases and J by 6 bases, 9 bases remained unmatched. The CDR3 region has the DNA TGCAGTGCTAGACTAGTAGCGGGGTGGGGCAATGAGCAGTTCTTC. It encodes CSARLVAGWGNEQFF.

This rearrangement joins TRBV7-2 to TRBJ2-7; D is unresolved. Trimming pared 5 bases from V and 5 bases from J, leaving 19 bases between. Germline lookup yields CDR1 SGHTA and CDR2 FQGNSA. The CDR3 length is 15 residues. For the CDR3, the DNA is TGTGCCAGCAGCCCAACCTCGGCTACCCCACACGAGCAGTACTTC. Its translation is CASSPTSATPHEQYF.

There are a few counts of this clonotype. This chain joins TRBV10-3 and TRBJ2-3; D not certain. V was shortened by 7 bases and J by 6 bases, with 23 bases between the two germline ends. The CDR3 spans 16 residues. Germline V gene data show CDR1 as ENHRY and CDR2 as SYGVKD. CDR3 loop: CAITTTRTLVSDTQYF. The CDR3 region has the DNA TGTGCCATCACCACGACGAGGACCCTCGTCTCCGATACGCAGTATTTT.

This clonotype appeared once. The chain recombines TRBV7-6 with TRBJ2-2; 7 bases fit TRBD2. Germline CDR1 is SGHVS and CDR2 is FNYEAQ. This CDR3 is 15 amino acids long. The V gene end was trimmed by 6 bases and the J gene end by 4 bases; junction bases not matched to a gene: 8. CDR3 amino acids: CASRSGVSATGELFF. CDR3 DNA sequence: TGTGCCAGCAGAAGCGGGGTCAGTGCCACCGGGGAGCTGTTTTTT.

This chain links TRBV24-1 with TRBJ1-5; weak D call: TRBD1 (5 bases). V was pared by 4 bases and J by 5 bases, with 14 bases between. CDR3 length equals 15 residues. Germline lookup yields CDR1 KGHDR and CDR2 SFDVKD. CDR3 residues: CATSDPGQADQPQHF. CDR3 bases: TGTGCCACCAGTGACCCAGGGCAGGCAGATCAGCCCCAGCATTTT.